A single sample gave rise to the 14 T cell receptor beta chains below, sequenced in a study of OX40 agonist ivuxolimab in advanced cancers. Clones were read by immunoSEQ multiplex PCR, and TCRdb kept only the in-frame ones, dropping some. The sample lists about 19,000 clones, more than 70% occurring once. Sequencing was performed on CD4+ or CD8+ T cells sorted from blood, taken in a trial of the OX40 agonist ivuxolimab. The receptors stem from an adult with an advanced solid tumor such as melanoma, head and neck, liver or kidney cancer.

The chain joins TRBV28 to TRBJ2-7; 13 nucleotides match TRBD2. The CDR3 is 20 residues long. The V gene end was trimmed by 5 bases and the J gene end by 0 bases; junction bases not matched to a gene: 16. The germline CDR1 and CDR2 sequences are MDHEN and SYDVKM. CDR3 nucleotide sequence: TGTGCCAGCAGTCCCGGGACTAGCGGGATTGATATCGTTACCTCCTACGAGCAGTACTTC. It codes for CASSPGTSGIDIVTSYEQYF.

CDR3 bases: TGTGCCAGCAATGGGCTGAAAATGTTCTACGAGCAGTACTTC. Protein sequence: CASNGLKMFYEQYF. The chain is built from TRBV28 and TRBJ2-7; D remains unclear. Trimming left V 7 bases short and J 3 bases short, with 16 bases between. The CDR3 has 14 amino acids. Germline V gene lookup returns CDR1 MDHEN and CDR2 SYDVKM.

This rearrangement joins TRBV27 to TRBJ2-1; either TRBD1 or TRBD2 may supply D (5 bases each). Germline lookup yields CDR1 MNHEY and CDR2 SMNVEV (reference sequence). The CDR3 contains 16 residues. V shed 0 bases and J shed 2 bases, with 11 bases lying between them. CDR3 nucleotide sequence: TGTGCCAGCAGTTTATCGAGGGGTACTCCCTACAATGAGCAGTTCTTC. This gives the protein CASSLSRGTPYNEQFF.

This clone was counted a few times. This rearrangement joins TRBV28 to TRBJ1-2; tentatively, D is TRBD1 (5 bases). The ends were cut back, 5 bases at V and 3 bases at J, with 16 bases in the middle. CDR3 length: 15 amino acids. Germline CDR1 MDHEN, CDR2 SYDVKM. The CDR3 DNA sequence: TGTGCCAGCAGTGGTGACATTCGGGGCGACTATGGCTACACCTTC. This gives the protein CASSGDIRGDYGYTF.

V is TRBV5-6 and J is TRBJ2-3, with 7 bases identical to TRBD1. In germline, CDR1 is SGHDT, CDR2 YYEEEE. This CDR3 is built from 14 residues. The junction had 1 base not matched to a gene; V was cut back by 3 bases and J by 0 bases. The DNA of the CDR3 is TGTGCCAGCAGCTGGGACAGTAGCACAGATACGCAGTATTTT. Its translation is CASSWDSSTDTQYF.

This rearrangement joins TRBV27 to TRBJ2-1; 8 nucleotides agree with TRBD2. This CDR3 is 23 amino acids long. V lost 2 bases and J lost 5; bases outside the gene matches: 29. Per germline, CDR1 MNHEY and CDR2 SMNVEV (reference sequence). CDR3 amino acids: CASSLVHPGLGWVGKGKNNEQFF. CDR3 in DNA: TGTGCCAGCAGTTTAGTACATCCGGGACTAGGATGGGTAGGGAAGGGTAAGAACAATGAGCAGTTCTTC.

The chain recombines TRBV25-1 with TRBJ1-1; D possibly corresponds to TRBD1 (5 bases). Deletions cut 8 bases from V and 1 base from J, with 11 bases between. The V gene's germline CDR1 is MGHDK and CDR2 SYGVNS. The CDR3 has 13 residues. The CDR3 loop is CASGLQGNTEAFF. The CDR3 nucleotides read TGTGCCAGCGGACTCCAGGGGAACACTGAAGCTTTCTTT.

The rearrangement joins TRBV5-3 to TRBJ1-1; 9 bases are shared with TRBD1. TRBV5-3 is placed among ORFs of uncertain function. The CDR3 is 14 residues long. V gave up 8 bases and J gave up 5 bases; unmatched junction bases: 10. This CDR3 is CASSVDRGGTEAFF. DNA of the CDR3: TGTGCCAGCAGCGTGGACAGGGGAGGGACTGAAGCTTTCTTT.

This clone was picked up one time. This chain uses TRBV6-6 with TRBJ2-2, with D perhaps TRBD2 (5 bases). The germline V and J ends were trimmed by 0 bases and 0 bases, with 8 bases remaining between them. The length of the CDR3 is 16 residues. Germline V gene lookup returns CDR1 MNHNY and CDR2 SVGAGI (reference sequence). The CDR3 loop is CASSYSGLSNTGELFF. CDR3 bases: TGTGCCAGCAGTTACTCAGGACTCTCGAACACCGGGGAGCTGTTTTTT.

This clone qualifies as medium-sized. The chain has TRBV7-6 and TRBJ1-4; no reliable D call. V was pared by 5 bases and J by 3 bases, with 13 bases between. Germline V gene data show CDR1 as SGHVS and CDR2 as FNYEAQ. CDR3 length: 15 residues. CDR3 protein: CASSPRSSANEKLFF. CDR3 DNA sequence: TGTGCCAGCAGCCCTCGGAGTTCGGCTAATGAAAAACTGTTTTTT.

The rearrangement uses TRBV27 and TRBJ1-6, with D possibly TRBD1 on 6 matching bases. This CDR3 spans 16 amino acids. The ends were cut back, 6 bases at V and 0 bases at J, with 12 bases in the middle. Germline V CDR1 and CDR2: MNHEY, SMNVEV (reference sequence). The CDR3, as DNA: TGTGCCAGCAGACAGGGTTCCATCTCCTATAATTCACCCCTCCACTTT. Its translation: CASRQGSISYNSPLHF.

This clone is medium-sized within its sample. CDR3 protein: CASSRLGPPNEKLFF. Written as DNA, the CDR3 is TGTGCCAGCAGCCGCTTAGGGCCCCCCAATGAAAAACTGTTTTTT. V usage is TRBV7-9 and J usage is TRBJ1-4, with unresolved D. The CDR3 has 15 amino acids. The V end lost 5 bases, the J end lost 5 bases, and 15 bases lay between the germline ends. The germline gives CDR1 SEHNR, CDR2 FQNEAQ (reference sequence).

This clone came up once. The rearrangement uses TRBV4-2 and TRBJ1-2; no clear D gene. The CDR3 extends over 15 amino acids. The germline gives CDR1 LGHNA, CDR2 YNFKEQ. The germline V and J ends were trimmed by 2 bases and 4 bases, with 14 bases remaining between them. CDR3 nucleotides: TGTGCCAGCAGCCAACGGCAGCCTACCCTCTATGGCTACACCTTC. Translated: CASSQRQPTLYGYTF.

The chain carries TRBV19 and TRBJ2-1, with TRBD2 matching over 9 bases. The CDR3 sequence is 16 residues long. Germline V gene sequence: CDR1 LNHDA, CDR2 SQIVND (reference sequence). V trimming: 2 bases; J trimming: 9 bases; junction bases outside the gene matches: 11. DNA of the CDR3: TGTGCCAGTAGTATATCGCCTAGCGGGATGGTAAGTGAGCAGTTCTTC. Protein sequence: CASSISPSGMVSEQFF. The whole variable domain, filled in from reference TRBV19 and TRBJ2-1, reads DGGITQSPKYLFRKEGQNVTLSCEQNLNHDAMYWYRQDPGQGLRLIYYSQIVNDFQKGDIAEGYSVSREKKESFPLTVTSAQKNPTAFYLCASSISPSGMVSEQFFGPGTRLTVL.